The clone carrying this T cell receptor beta chain has at least ten counts. Its target is not known. These data come from a study of CD8 T cells in ankylosing spondylitis. Study-level results: Significant enrichment of disease-linked clones was reported in matched ankylosing spondylitis synovial fluid. Disease-linked clones bore a CD8+ phenotype and were relatively rare in peripheral blood.

After removal of 1 base from V and 2 bases from J, the junction contained 10 bases not matched to a gene. This CDR3 contains 18 residues. Germline V gives CDR1 MRHNA, CDR2 SNTAGT. Each CDR3 protein is one row after TCRdb ran MiXCR on the 5' RACE reads. Here the sample spans about 130,000 distinct CDR3 sequences, about 7.3% being singletons. The material sequenced was blood, either unsorted or a sorted T cell fraction (not recorded which). The chain couples TRBV6-4 to TRBJ2-3; the match to TRBD1 covers 9 bases. The clonotype originates from a female donor with ankylosing spondylitis or in good health (not recorded which). CDR3: CASSDFIGQGIYTDTQYF. For the CDR3, the DNA is TGTGCCAGCAGTGACTTCATCGGACAGGGGATTTACACAGATACGCAGTATTTT.